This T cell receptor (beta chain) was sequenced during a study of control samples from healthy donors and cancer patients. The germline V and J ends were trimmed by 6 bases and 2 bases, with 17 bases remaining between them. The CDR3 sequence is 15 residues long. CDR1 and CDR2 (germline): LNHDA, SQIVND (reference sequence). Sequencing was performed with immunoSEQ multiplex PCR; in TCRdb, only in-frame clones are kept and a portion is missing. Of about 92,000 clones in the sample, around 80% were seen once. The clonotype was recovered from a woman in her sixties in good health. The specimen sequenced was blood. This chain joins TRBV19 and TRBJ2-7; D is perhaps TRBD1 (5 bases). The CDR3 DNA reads TGTGCCAGTAGCTTAATTTTGACAGCCACCTACGAGCAGTACTTC. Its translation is CASSLILTATYEQYF. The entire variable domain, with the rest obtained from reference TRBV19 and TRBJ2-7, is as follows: DGGITQSPKYLFRKEGQNVTLSCEQNLNHDAMYWYRQDPGQGLRLIYYSQIVNDFQKGDIAEGYSVSREKKESFPLTVTSAQKNPTAFYLCASSLILTATYEQYFGPGTRLTVT.